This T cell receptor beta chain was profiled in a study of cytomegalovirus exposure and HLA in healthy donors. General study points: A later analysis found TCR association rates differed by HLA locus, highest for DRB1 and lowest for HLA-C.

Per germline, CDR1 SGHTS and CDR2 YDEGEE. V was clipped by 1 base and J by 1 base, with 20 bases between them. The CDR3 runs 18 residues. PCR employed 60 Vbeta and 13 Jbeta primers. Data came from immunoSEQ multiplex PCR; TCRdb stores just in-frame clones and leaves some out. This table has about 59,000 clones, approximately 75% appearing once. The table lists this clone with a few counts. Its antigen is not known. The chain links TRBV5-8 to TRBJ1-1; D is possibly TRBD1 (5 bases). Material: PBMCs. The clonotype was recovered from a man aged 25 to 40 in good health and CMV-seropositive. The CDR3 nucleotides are TGTGCCAGCAGCTTGAAAAGCCGGCAAAATAGGGGGAACACTGAAGCTTTCTTT. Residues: CASSLKSRQNRGNTEAFF.